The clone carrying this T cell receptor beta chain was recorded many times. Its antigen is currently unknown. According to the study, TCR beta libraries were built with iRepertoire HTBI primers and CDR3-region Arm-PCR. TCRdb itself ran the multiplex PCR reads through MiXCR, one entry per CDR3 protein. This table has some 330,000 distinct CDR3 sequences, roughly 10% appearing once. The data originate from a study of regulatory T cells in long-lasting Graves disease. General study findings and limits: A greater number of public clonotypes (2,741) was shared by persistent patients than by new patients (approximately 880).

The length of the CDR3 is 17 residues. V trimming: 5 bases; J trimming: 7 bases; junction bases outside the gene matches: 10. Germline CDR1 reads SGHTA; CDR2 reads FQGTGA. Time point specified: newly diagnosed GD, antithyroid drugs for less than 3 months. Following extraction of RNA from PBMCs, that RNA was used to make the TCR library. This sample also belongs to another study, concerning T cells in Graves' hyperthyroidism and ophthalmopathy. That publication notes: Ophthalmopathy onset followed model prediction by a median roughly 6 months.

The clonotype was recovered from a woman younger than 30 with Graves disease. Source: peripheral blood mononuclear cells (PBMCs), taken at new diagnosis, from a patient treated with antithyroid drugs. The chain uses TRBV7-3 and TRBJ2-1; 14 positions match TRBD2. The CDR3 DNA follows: TGTGCCAGCAGCATATTGGGACTAGCGGGAGTAGGTAATGAGCAGTTCTTC. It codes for CASSILGLAGVGNEQFF. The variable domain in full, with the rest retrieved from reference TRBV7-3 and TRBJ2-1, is GAGVSQTPSNKVTEKGKYVELRCDPISGHTALYWYRQSLGQGPEFLIYFQGTGAADDSGLPNDRFFAVRPEGSVSTLKIQRTERGDSAVYLCASSILGLAGVGNEQFFGPGTRLTVL.